The next 21 T cell receptor beta chains were all read from a single sample in a study of beta chain features in type 1 diabetes. Expressed TCRB transcripts were sequenced after all isolated RNA was converted to cDNA. Profiled with immunoSEQ multiplex PCR; TCRdb holds only in-frame clones, not every one. The data contain roughly 500,000 clones, over 25% of them singletons. What was sequenced was naive CD4+ T cells from blood. The receptors stem from a man between 18 and 29 years old in good health.

This clone was counted a few times. J is TRBJ2-5 and V is TRBV7-2, with a tentative D call TRBD2 (6 bases). Trimming pared 5 bases from V and 3 bases from J, leaving 13 bases between. There are 14 residues in the CDR3. Germline CDR1 and CDR2: SGHTA and FQGNSA. For the CDR3, the DNA is TGTGCCAGCAGCCGTGATCTAGCGAAAGAGACCCAGTACTTC. This translates into CASSRDLAKETQYF.

Only a few counts were recorded for this clone. This chain joins TRBV28 and TRBJ2-3; no definite D call. Trimming removed 7 bases at V and 0 bases at J, with 8 bases between. This CDR3 region has 13 residues. CDR1 and CDR2 (germline): MDHEN, SYDVKM. The CDR3 DNA reads TGTGCCAGCATGATGGGTAGCACAGATACGCAGTATTTT. This codes for CASMMGSTDTQYF.

This clone was counted a single time. The chain joins TRBV18 to TRBJ2-7, with 7 bases lining up with TRBD1. The germline gives CDR1 KGHSH, CDR2 LQKENI. The CDR3 sequence is 15 residues long. J was trimmed by 1 base and V by 3 bases; bases with no gene match: 6. In DNA form, the CDR3 reads TGTGCCAGCTCACCTGACAGGGTCCAATCCTACGAGCAGTACTTC. Its translation is CASSPDRVQSYEQYF.

This clone was counted only a few times. The chain uses TRBV4-2 and TRBJ2-1; D is undetermined. V was pared by 4 bases and J by 1 base, with 17 bases between. The CDR3 contains 17 residues. Germline V lookup: CDR1 LGHNA, CDR2 YNFKEQ. CDR3 nucleotides: TGTGCCAGCAGCCCCCGACTTGACTGGCCATCCTACAATGAGCAGTTCTTC. The encoded protein is CASSPRLDWPSYNEQFF.

The chain has TRBV7-2 and TRBJ2-2; D may be TRBD1 (5 bases). The CDR3 spans 15 residues. Looked up from germline, CDR1 is SGHTA and CDR2 is FQGNSA. V was shortened by 1 base and J by 1 base, with 7 bases between the two germline ends. This CDR3 reads CASSLDQGNTGELFF. The CDR3 DNA follows: TGTGCCAGCAGCTTAGATCAGGGGAACACCGGGGAGCTGTTTTTT.

This clone came up a few times. The V and J genes are TRBV28 and TRBJ2-4; maybe TRBD1 (6 bases). The germline CDR1 and CDR2 sequences are MDHEN and SYDVKM. The CDR3 consists of 16 residues. The V and J ends lost 8 bases and 0 bases respectively, with 17 bases between them. The CDR3 DNA is TGTGCCAGCGGGACACAGGGTACCCTAGCCAAAAACATTCAGTACTTC. Amino acid sequence: CASGTQGTLAKNIQYF. Supplemented by reference TRBV28 and TRBJ2-4, the full variable domain reads DVKVTQSSRYLVKRTGEKVFLECVQDMDHENMFWYRQDPGLGLRLIYFSYDVKMKEKGDIPEGYSVSREKKERFSLILESASTNQTSMYLCASGTQGTLAKNIQYFGAGTRLSVL.

This chain joins TRBV29-1 and TRBJ2-1; the D is unclear. Germline V gene data show CDR1 as SQVTM and CDR2 as ANQGSEA. The CDR3 runs 14 residues. With 2 bases removed from V and 4 bases from J, the gap between germline ends came to 12 bases. CDR3 protein: CSVEPFSGYNEQFF. DNA of the CDR3: TGCAGCGTTGAACCCTTCTCGGGTTACAATGAGCAGTTCTTC.

This clone was seen more than once but under ten times. The rearrangement joins TRBV7-9 to TRBJ2-3; tentative D call: TRBD1 (5 bases). This CDR3 is built from 15 residues. Per germline, CDR1 SEHNR and CDR2 FQNEAQ (reference sequence). V shed 5 bases and J shed 4 bases, with 16 bases lying between them. CDR3 sequence: CASSDRGADSDTQYF. CDR3 bases: TGTGCCAGCAGCGACCGTGGGGCGGATTCAGATACGCAGTATTTT. The variable domain in full, with the rest retrieved from reference TRBV7-9 and TRBJ2-3, is DTGVSQNPRHKITKRGQNVTFRCDPISEHNRLYWYRQTLGQGPEFLTYFQNEAQLEKSRLLSDRFSAERPKGSFSTLEIQRTEQGDSAMYLCASSDRGADSDTQYFGPGTRLTVL.

The chain couples TRBV6-6 to TRBJ2-1; D gene uncertain. CDR1 is MNHNY and CDR2 is SVGAGI in the germline V gene (reference sequence). V lost 7 bases and J 1 base, leaving 8 bases between the germline ends. This CDR3 is 13 amino acids long. CDR3 nucleotides: TGTGCCAGCACACCCGATTCCTACAATGAGCAGTTCTTC. Residues: CASTPDSYNEQFF.

V gene TRBV12-5 combines with J gene TRBJ2-5; 9 positions match TRBD1. The CDR3 covers 15 residues. V shed 5 bases and J 4 bases; nucleotides not matched to a gene: 8. From germline, CDR1 is LGHNT and CDR2 FRNRAP. CDR3 protein: CASGLETGGRETQYF. In DNA, the CDR3 is TGTGCTAGTGGTCTCGAGACAGGGGGGAGAGAGACCCAGTACTTC. Filled out from reference TRBV12-5 and TRBJ2-5, the complete variable domain reads DARVTQTPRHKVTEMGQEVTMRCQPILGHNTVFWYRQTMMQGLELLAYFRNRAPLDDSGMPKDRFSAEMPDATLATLKIQPSEPRDSAVYFCASGLETGGRETQYFGPGTRLLVL.

The J gene is TRBJ2-1, the V gene TRBV19; D gene uncertain. The CDR3 is made up of 14 amino acids. With 4 bases removed from V and 4 bases from J, the gap between germline ends came to 11 bases. Looked up from germline, CDR1 is LNHDA and CDR2 is SQIVND (reference sequence). The CDR3 sequence is CASSSLADYNEQFF. CDR3 DNA: TGTGCCAGTAGTAGCTTAGCCGATTACAATGAGCAGTTCTTC. Combining the CDR3 with reference TRBV19 and TRBJ2-1 gives the whole variable domain DGGITQSPKYLFRKEGQNVTLSCEQNLNHDAMYWYRQDPGQGLRLIYYSQIVNDFQKGDIAEGYSVSREKKESFPLTVTSAQKNPTAFYLCASSSLADYNEQFFGPGTRLTVL.

This chain links TRBV7-3 with TRBJ2-3; tentative D call: TRBD2 (6 bases). Germline-derived CDR1 and CDR2 are SGHTA and FQGTGA. V lost 1 base and J lost 3, with 14 bases in between. The CDR3 has 16 amino acids. This CDR3 reads CASSLKAAGRTDTQYF. The DNA of the CDR3 is TGTGCCAGCAGCTTAAAGGCGGCGGGGAGGACAGATACGCAGTATTTT.

In this sample, this clone turned up a few times. CDR3 in DNA: TGTGCCAGCAGTTCCCCTCGGCAGTCCTACAATGAGCAGTTCTTC. This codes for CASSSPRQSYNEQFF. V usage is TRBV6-6 and J usage is TRBJ2-1; D unresolved. The length of the CDR3 is 15 residues. V lost 4 bases, J lost 1 base, and 11 bases lay in between. The V gene's germline CDR1 is MNHNY and CDR2 SVGAGI (reference sequence).

This clone was counted between two and nine times. V and J are TRBV28 and TRBJ2-3; 10 nucleotides agree with TRBD1. With V trimmed by 5 bases and J by 3 bases, 8 bases remained unmatched. The germline V gene has CDR1 MDHEN and CDR2 SYDVKM. The CDR3 totals 16 residues. CDR3 residues: CASSLIPGQGTDTQYF. The DNA for the CDR3 is TGTGCCAGCAGTCTTATTCCGGGACAGGGGACAGATACGCAGTATTTT.

The chain couples TRBV28 to TRBJ1-2, with D unresolved. CDR1 is MDHEN and CDR2 is SYDVKM in the germline V gene. Trimming took 6 bases from V and 4 from J, leaving 6 bases between them. This CDR3 contains 11 residues. CDR3 in amino acids: CASRKVYGYTF. CDR3 DNA sequence: TGTGCCAGCAGAAAGGTCTATGGCTACACCTTC.

The chain carries TRBV5-1 and TRBJ2-3, with 9 bases matching TRBD2. The junction had 2 bases not matched to a gene; V was cut back by 2 bases and J by 1 base. CDR1 is SGHRS and CDR2 is YFSETQ in the germline V gene. This CDR3 spans 15 amino acids. CDR3 nucleotides: TGCGCCAGCAGCTTTAAGCGGGAGGGCACAGATACGCAGTATTTT. Protein: CASSFKREGTDTQYF.

The V and J genes are TRBV5-4 and TRBJ1-1, with D possibly being TRBD1 (5 bases). CDR3 size: 15 residues. The V gene's germline CDR1 is SGHNT and CDR2 YYREEE (reference sequence). Trimming took off 2 bases at V and 4 bases at J, with 15 bases between the two ends. The CDR3 nucleotides are TGTGCCAGCAGCTTTTCGCCAGGGATCGGCACTGAAGCTTTCTTT. Amino acid sequence: CASSFSPGIGTEAFF. Together with reference TRBV5-4 and TRBJ1-1, the CDR3 gives the full variable domain: ETGVTQSPTHLIKTRGQQVTLRCSSQSGHNTVSWYQQALGQGPQFIFQYYREEENGRGNFPPRFSGLQFPNYSSELNVNALELDDSALYLCASSFSPGIGTEAFFGQGTRLTVV.

This clone occurred a few times. This sequence joins TRBV6-1 and TRBJ2-3; 8 nucleotides line up with TRBD1. In germline, CDR1 is MNHNS, CDR2 SASEGT. V was pared by 3 bases and J by 0 bases, with 8 bases of the junction left unmatched. CDR3 length: 17 amino acids. The CDR3 is CASSDGSNRGSTDTQYF. For the CDR3, the DNA is TGTGCCAGCAGTGATGGGAGCAACAGGGGGAGCACAGATACGCAGTATTTT.

This chain joins TRBV25-1 and TRBJ2-5; D not resolved. The CDR3 consists of 11 residues. Per the germline V gene, CDR1 is MGHDK and CDR2 is SYGVNS. The V end was cut by 8 bases, the J end by 4 bases, with 8 bases between. The CDR3 DNA is TGTGCCAGCGAAAGCACAGAGACCCAGTACTTC. As protein: CASESTETQYF.

This clone was counted only a few times. The rearrangement joins TRBV7-3 to TRBJ2-5, with a tentative D call TRBD2 (5 bases). The CDR3 covers 15 residues. Trimming took 6 bases from V and 7 from J, leaving 21 bases between them. Germline V gene sequence: CDR1 SGHTA, CDR2 FQGTGA. CDR3 loop: CASSLDGNVYGTQYF. CDR3 bases: TGTGCCAGCAGTCTGGACGGGAATGTCTACGGGACCCAGTACTTC.

This clone was recorded a few times. The rearrangement links TRBV15 to TRBJ2-7; tentatively, D is TRBD1 or TRBD2 (5 bases each). Germline CDR1 and CDR2: LNHNV and YYDKDF (reference sequence). There are 15 residues in the CDR3. With 5 bases removed from V and 3 bases from J, the gap between germline ends came to 17 bases. The CDR3 DNA reads TGTGCCACCAGCGAGGGGAACACTTGGGTCTACGAGCAGTACTTC. Translating gives CATSEGNTWVYEQYF.